Only one count was recorded for the clone carrying this T cell receptor beta chain. CDR3 length: 13 residues. Between the trimmed V and J ends, which lost 8 bases and 0 bases, there was a span of 11 bases. Germline V gene sequence: CDR1 MNHEY, CDR2 SVGAGI. The source of the sample is a study of control samples from healthy donors and cancer patients. Profiled with immunoSEQ multiplex PCR; TCRdb holds only in-frame clones, not every one. This sample has roughly 55,000 clones; 80% to 95% occur once, and the top ten carry 1.5% to 2%. This clonotype was sampled from a middle-aged man with colorectal cancer. The chain recombines TRBV6-5 with TRBJ2-7; D might be TRBD1 or TRBD2, each matching 5 bases. Sequencing was done on a sample of PBMCs. CDR3 nucleotides: TGTGCCAGCGGGACCCAGAGCTCCTACGAGCAGTACTTC. It specifies CASGTQSSYEQYF.